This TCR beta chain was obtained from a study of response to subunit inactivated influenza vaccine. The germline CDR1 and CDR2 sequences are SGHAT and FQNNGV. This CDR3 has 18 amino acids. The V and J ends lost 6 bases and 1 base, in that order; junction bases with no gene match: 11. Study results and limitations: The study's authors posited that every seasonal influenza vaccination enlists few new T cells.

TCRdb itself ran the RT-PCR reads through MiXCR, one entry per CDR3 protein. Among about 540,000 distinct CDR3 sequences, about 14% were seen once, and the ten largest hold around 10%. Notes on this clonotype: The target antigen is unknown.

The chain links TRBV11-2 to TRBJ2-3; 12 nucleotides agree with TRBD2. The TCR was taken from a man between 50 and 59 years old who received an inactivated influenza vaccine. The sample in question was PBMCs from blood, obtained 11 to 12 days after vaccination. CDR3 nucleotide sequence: TGTGCCAGCAGGACCGGGACTAGCGGGTCGCTCCGCACAGATACGCAGTATTTT. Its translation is CASRTGTSGSLRTDTQYF. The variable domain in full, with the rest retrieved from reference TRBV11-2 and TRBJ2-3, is EAGVAQSPRYKIIEKRQSVAFWCNPISGHATLYWYQQILGQGPKLLIQFQNNGVVDDSQLPKDRFSAERLKGVDSTLKIQPAKLEDSAVYLCASRTGTSGSLRTDTQYFGPGTRLTVL.